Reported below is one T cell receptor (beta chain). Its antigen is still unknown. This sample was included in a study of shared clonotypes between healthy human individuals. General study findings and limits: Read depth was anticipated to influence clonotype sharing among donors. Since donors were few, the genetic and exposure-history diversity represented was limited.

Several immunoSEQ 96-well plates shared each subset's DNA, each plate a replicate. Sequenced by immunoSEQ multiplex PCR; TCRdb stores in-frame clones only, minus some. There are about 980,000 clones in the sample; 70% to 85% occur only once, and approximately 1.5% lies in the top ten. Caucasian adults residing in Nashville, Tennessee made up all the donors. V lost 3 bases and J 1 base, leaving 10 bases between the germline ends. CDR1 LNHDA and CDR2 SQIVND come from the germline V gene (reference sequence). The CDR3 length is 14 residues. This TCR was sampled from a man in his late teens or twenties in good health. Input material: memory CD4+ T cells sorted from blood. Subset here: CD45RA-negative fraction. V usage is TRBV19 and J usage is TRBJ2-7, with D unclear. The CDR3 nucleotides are TGTGCCAGTAGTATTTCTGAACAGTCCTACGAGCAGTACTTC. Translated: CASSISEQSYEQYF.